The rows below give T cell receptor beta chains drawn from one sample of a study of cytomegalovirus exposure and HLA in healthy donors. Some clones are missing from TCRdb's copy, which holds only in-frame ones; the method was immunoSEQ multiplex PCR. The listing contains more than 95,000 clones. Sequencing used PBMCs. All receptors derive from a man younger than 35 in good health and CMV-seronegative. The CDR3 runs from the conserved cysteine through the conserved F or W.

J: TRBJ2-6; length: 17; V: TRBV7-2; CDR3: CASSSNHGSSGANVLTF
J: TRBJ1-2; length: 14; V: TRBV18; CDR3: CASSPPTGGRGYTF
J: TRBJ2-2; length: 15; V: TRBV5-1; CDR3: CASRVSGVNTGELFF
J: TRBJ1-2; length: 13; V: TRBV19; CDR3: CASSIIRERGYTF
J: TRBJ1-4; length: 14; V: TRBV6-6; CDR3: CASTQNRDTEKLFF
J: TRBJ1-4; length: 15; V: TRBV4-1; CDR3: CASSQVSVLNEKLFF
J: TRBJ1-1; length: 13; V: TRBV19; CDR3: CASRLGQGAEAFF
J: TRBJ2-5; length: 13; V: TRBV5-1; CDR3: CASSPAGGETQYF
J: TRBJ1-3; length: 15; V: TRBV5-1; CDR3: CASSFRGVSGNTIYF
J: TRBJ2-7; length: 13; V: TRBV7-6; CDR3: CASSFLTGREQYF
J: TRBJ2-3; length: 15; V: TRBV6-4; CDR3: CASSDSAGGPDTQYF
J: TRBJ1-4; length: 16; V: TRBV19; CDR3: CASSLSQGIYNEKLFF
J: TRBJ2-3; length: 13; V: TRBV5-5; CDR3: CASSITGTDTQYF
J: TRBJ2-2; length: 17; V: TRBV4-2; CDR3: CASSQGNDRSYAGEMFF
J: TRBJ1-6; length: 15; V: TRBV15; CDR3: CATSREDRGNSPLHF
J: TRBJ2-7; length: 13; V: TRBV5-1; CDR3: CASKISGAYEQYF
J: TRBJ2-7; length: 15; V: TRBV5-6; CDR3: CASSKRQGAYYEQYF
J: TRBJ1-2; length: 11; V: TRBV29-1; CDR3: CSPQQGMGYTF
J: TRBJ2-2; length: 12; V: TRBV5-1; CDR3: CASSLRVGELFF
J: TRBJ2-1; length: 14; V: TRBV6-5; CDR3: CASASQSQGNEQFF
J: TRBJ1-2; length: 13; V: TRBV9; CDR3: CASSVGGVYGYTF
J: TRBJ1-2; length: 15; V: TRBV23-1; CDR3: CASSQSGTVNYGYTF
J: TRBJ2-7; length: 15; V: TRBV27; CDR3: CASSSWTSGRYEQYF
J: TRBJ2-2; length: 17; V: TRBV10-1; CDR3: CASRRDRVSLNTGELFF
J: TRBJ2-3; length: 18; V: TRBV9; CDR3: CASSPRTSGGARADTQYF
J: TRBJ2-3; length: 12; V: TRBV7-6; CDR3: CASSLPLDTQYF
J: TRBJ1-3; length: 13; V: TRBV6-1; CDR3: CASSGYDGNTIYF
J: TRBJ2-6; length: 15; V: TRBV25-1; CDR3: CASSQPGDGANVLTF
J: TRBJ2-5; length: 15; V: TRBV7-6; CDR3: CASSDRGRSEETQYF
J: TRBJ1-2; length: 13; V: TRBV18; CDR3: CASSQRDSGGYTF
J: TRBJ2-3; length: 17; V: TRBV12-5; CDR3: CASGPGLAGGYTDTQYF
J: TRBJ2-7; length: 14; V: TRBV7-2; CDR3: CASSLGTGYTEQYF
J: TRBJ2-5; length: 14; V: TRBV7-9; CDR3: CASRRAGSQETQYF
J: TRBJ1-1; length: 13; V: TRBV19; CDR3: CASIEEANTEAFF
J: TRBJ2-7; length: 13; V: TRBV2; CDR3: CASRTSVGGEQYF
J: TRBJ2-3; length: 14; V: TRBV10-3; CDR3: CAISVGTVTDTQYF
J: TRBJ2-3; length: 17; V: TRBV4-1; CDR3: CASSQGPASGVTDTQYF
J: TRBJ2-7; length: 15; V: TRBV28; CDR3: CASSVDLLLSYEQYF
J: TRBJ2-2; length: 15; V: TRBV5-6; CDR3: CASSLRQGIDGELFF
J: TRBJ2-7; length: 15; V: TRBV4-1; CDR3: CASSPAGGRTYEQYF
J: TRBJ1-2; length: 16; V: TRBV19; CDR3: CASSIVGGQVVDGYTF
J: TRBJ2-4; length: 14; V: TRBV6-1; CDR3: CASITYRGKNIQYF
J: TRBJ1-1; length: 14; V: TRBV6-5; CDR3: CASSRGNRGTEAFF
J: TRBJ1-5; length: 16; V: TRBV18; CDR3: CASSPTKGAFDQPQHF
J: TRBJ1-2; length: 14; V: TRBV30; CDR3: CACQWGQGNYGYTF
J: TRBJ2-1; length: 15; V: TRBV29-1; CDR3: CSVEFVGSGYNEQFF
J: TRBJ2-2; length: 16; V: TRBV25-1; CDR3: CASRRTSGINTGELFF
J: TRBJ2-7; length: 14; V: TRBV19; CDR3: CASSPTGSAYEQYF
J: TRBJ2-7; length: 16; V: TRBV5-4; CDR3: CASSYGLAGVEYEQYF
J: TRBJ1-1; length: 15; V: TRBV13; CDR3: CASSVLQGQGTEAFF
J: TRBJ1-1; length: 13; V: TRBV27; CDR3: CASSPDRGTEAFF